This T cell receptor (beta chain) comes out of a study of T cell clonality in common variable immunodeficiency. This CDR3 is built from 13 residues. The junction had 5 bases not matched to a gene; V was cut back by 6 bases and J by 6 bases. Germline CDR1 and CDR2: DFQATT and SNEGSKA (reference sequence). Clones were sequenced by immunoSEQ multiplex PCR, and TCRdb holds only the in-frame ones, with some missing. This table holds some 50,000 clones with no singletons; the top ten claim around 6.3%. By share, this clone counts as medium-sized. Read coverage stops 3 residues before the CDR3 terminus; the germline J gene supplies the remainder.

This TCR derives from a person between 18 and 75 years old in good health. Material: peripheral blood mononuclear cells. The chain joins TRBV20-1 to TRBJ1-5; 10 bases match TRBD1. The sequenced part of the CDR3 DNA is TGCAGTGCCGGACAGGGGGAGTCTCAGCCC. It codes for CSAGQGESQP. The full CDR3 is CSAGQGESQPQHF.